The text below deals with one TCR beta chain. The target antigen is unknown. This entry belongs to a study of cytomegalovirus exposure and HLA in healthy donors. Background on the study: Of the donors genotyped, approximately 430 in all, 81% fell in the Caucasian-associated ancestry cluster.

V lost 2 bases and J lost 0; bases outside the gene matches: 10. The length of the CDR3 is 19 residues. Looked up from germline, CDR1 is ENHRY and CDR2 is SYGVKD. Primers: 60 Vbeta forward and 13 Jbeta reverse. The data were produced by immunoSEQ multiplex PCR, yet TCRdb's version contains in-frame clones alone and is incomplete. Here the sample spans some 45,000 clones, roughly 69% being singletons. Overall study results and limits: A likely sequencing artifact accounted for one observed cluster of highly shared sequence variants. Per a prior analysis, the majority of TCR beta V segments were productive roughly 87% or roughly 30% of the time.

The genes are TRBV10-3 and TRBJ2-4; TRBD1 matches 10 bases. Sample: PBMCs. The clonotype originates from a woman younger than 45 in good health and CMV-seronegative. The CDR3 nucleotides read TGTGCCATCAGTGAGACCGACGGACAGGGGGTACTAGCCAAAAACATTCAGTACTTC. It translates to CAISETDGQGVLAKNIQYF.